This TCR beta chain was sequenced for a study of blood T cell repertoires in COVID-19. In the study overall: Collection of acute and convalescent COVID-19 samples took place in the United States, Italy and Spain. The analysed material was cDNA or gDNA that came from T cells, B-cell-depleted T cells, or PBMCs.

The authors' processing: Amplified reference gene primers provided the basis for estimating nucleated cell counts. Using immunoSEQ multiplex PCR, the repertoire was profiled, and TCRdb retains in-frame clones only, with some absent. V, J and clone size reflect that table, while D and trimming were determined from the DNA. There are around 70,000 clones in the sample; roughly 87% occur only once, and about 30% lies in the top ten. This clone was counted a single time. CDR3 size: 15 residues. The junction had 11 bases not matched to a gene; V was cut back by 6 bases and J by 7 bases. The germline CDR1 and CDR2 sequences are WSHSY and SAAADI.

The sample consisted of peripheral blood. The rearrangement uses TRBV10-2 and TRBJ1-4; 7 bases align to TRBD1. This receptor was obtained from a woman older than 75 with active or convalescent COVID-19. CDR3: CASRETGVRGEKLFF. The CDR3 nucleotides are TGCGCCAGCAGGGAAACAGGGGTCAGGGGTGAAAAACTGTTTTTT.